The entry that follows covers one T cell receptor (beta chain) sequence. The clone's antigen remains unknown. No much larger clone exists at a distance of one base, and base qualities are not known. The immunoSEQ assay, a bias-controlled multiplex PCR with V- and J-specific primers, was used to amplify TCR beta CDR3 regions from genomic DNA. A proprietary barcode and Illumina adapter sequences were added to the CDR3 amplicons in a second PCR step. An Illumina MiSeq instrument was used for sequencing of the CDR3 libraries. The original methods were these. Export and quality control were done with immunoSEQ Analyzer 3.0, while downstream analyses used R Bioconductor and Immunarch. Only productive rearrangements within the normalized downsampled data set were used in the calculation of repertoire metrics. Clonotypes larger than 5 templates in the normalized cohort were defined as pathologically expanded. Repertoire diversity was measured with the Inverse Simpson Index. CMV-specificity analyses were carried out on the non-normalized data set to capture all clonotypes. The source is immuneACCESS, and TCRdb retained only in-frame sequences with V and J called. Part of the clones is not carried over; for the studies checked, unresolved V genes explain less than half of this, and the remainder is unexplained. That table supplies the V and J calls and clone size; D and trimming were determined from the DNA. The table for this sample lists around 15,000 clones; about 61% of them were counted only once. The top ten hold 10% to 15% of the sample.

What the time point label conveys for this sample: 30 days after allo-HCT. Recipient blood was collected about 28 days before transplant and at days 30, 100 and 180 after transplant. Nuclei Lysis Solution was used to extract genomic DNA from fresh or cryopreserved unfractionated peripheral blood mononuclear cells. CDR1 and CDR2 (SGHNT, YYREEE) derive from the germline V gene (reference sequence). The CDR3 sequence holds 17 residues, the cysteine and phenylalanine included. Only CDR3 DNA remains: 51 bases, in frame from the first base. V lost 6 bases and J lost 4 bases, and the count of bases not matched to a germline gene is 13. The record originates from a study of T cell clonotyping in hematopoietic cell transplantation (dated by TCRdb to about 2021). For context, the study as a whole: In the study, around 130 blood samples were gathered from 30 to 40 consecutive transplant recipients and their related donors. Recruitment of patients was conducted between 2015 and early 2017, and follow-up was continued until late 2020 or death.

Here is what the overall study found, with its caveats: The sample size was limited and the cells went unsorted, which meant the CD4 and CD8 repertoire contributions could not be told apart. After transplant, TCR diversity in recipients dropped, and pathologically expanded clonotypes increased progressively from day 30 to day 180. Inverse Simpson Index values from donors and from recipients before transplant predicted broader TCR repertoire diversity after transplant. Recipient repertoires showed only a small fraction of overlap with donor repertoires, and over 95% appeared de novo at the given depth.

This material consisted of PBMCs, taken 30 days after allogeneic stem cell transplant. The source is a male patient aged 45-60 years who had an allogeneic stem cell transplant from an unrelated donor, so T cells may come from the graft donor. Some clones in this sample may be carry-over from other donors' samples. The rearranged segments are TRBV5-4 and TRBJ2-6, with 7 bases matching TRBD1. Here is the DNA: TGTGCCAGCACCTTAAAGGCAGGGGGAGCCGGGGCCAACGTCCTGACTTTC. This codes for CASTLKAGGAGANVLTF.